The 23 T cell receptor beta chains reported below all come from one sample, sequenced in a study of blood T cell repertoires in COVID-19. The protocol was immunoSEQ multiplex PCR, while the TCRdb copy is restricted to in-frame clones and leaves out a portion. Of approximately 24,000 clones detected, roughly 94% appear once; the ten largest clones hold under 5%. Sequencing was carried out using peripheral blood. Every receptor here comes from a woman aged 45-59 years with active COVID-19.

The chain carries TRBV7-3 and TRBJ1-2, with no clear D. The CDR3 spans 15 residues. Trimming left V 2 bases short and J 8 bases short, with 18 bases between. Germline CDR1 SGHTA, CDR2 FQGTGA. CDR3 protein: CASSLSSGNPEGYTF. In nucleotides, the CDR3 is TGTGCCAGCAGCTTATCGTCCGGTAACCCCGAGGGCTACACCTTC.

The gene calls are TRBV15 and TRBJ2-4; D is unresolved. Trimming cost V 0 bases and J 0 bases, with 12 bases left between them. The CDR3 sequence is 17 residues long. The germline gives CDR1 LNHNV, CDR2 YYDKDF (reference sequence). The CDR3 spells CATSRDSLQLAKNIQYF. The CDR3, as DNA: TGTGCCACCAGCAGAGATTCATTACAGCTAGCCAAAAACATTCAGTACTTC. Combining the CDR3 with reference TRBV15 and TRBJ2-4 gives the whole variable domain DAMVIQNPRYQVTQFGKPVTLSCSQTLNHNVMYWYQQKSSQAPKLLFHYYDKDFNNEADTPDNFQSRRPNTSFCFLDIRSPGLGDTAMYLCATSRDSLQLAKNIQYFGAGTRLSVL.

The V call is TRBV6-5, the J call TRBJ1-6; 7 bases match TRBD1. The CDR3 is 15 amino acids. The V gene's germline CDR1 is MNHEY and CDR2 SVGAGI. V dropped 4 bases and J dropped 5; count of bases not matched to a gene: 5. The CDR3 sequence: CASSSTGLNNSPLHF. CDR3 coding DNA: TGTGCCAGCAGTTCGACAGGGCTTAATAATTCACCCCTCCACTTT.

V is TRBV12-3 or TRBV12-4 and J is TRBJ2-1, with TRBD1 matching 8 bases. V trimming: 9 bases; J trimming: 10 bases; junction bases outside the gene matches: 11. The CDR3 is made up of 13 amino acids. CDR3 coding DNA: TGTGCCAGTGAACCGGGACAGGAAGAGGAGCAGTTCTTC. It specifies CASEPGQEEEQFF.

The gene calls are TRBV24-1 and TRBJ1-4; maybe TRBD1 (5 bases). This CDR3 comprises 13 residues. With 10 bases removed from V and 3 bases from J, the gap between germline ends came to 11 bases. CDR1 KGHDR and CDR2 SFDVKD come from the germline V gene. CDR3 bases: TGTGCCACTCGGGCGGGGGCTAATGAAAAACTGTTTTTT. Its protein is CATRAGANEKLFF.

V gene TRBV19 combines with J gene TRBJ2-2, with D maybe TRBD2 (7 bases). Germline V gives CDR1 LNHDA, CDR2 SQIVND (reference sequence). Trimming left V 0 bases short and J 3 bases short, with 14 bases between. The CDR3 sequence is 17 residues long. The CDR3 loop reads CASSIDEGGPDTGELFF. CDR3 DNA sequence: TGTGCCAGTAGTATAGATGAGGGGGGGCCGGACACCGGGGAGCTGTTTTTT. The complete variable domain, with remaining parts taken from reference TRBV19 and TRBJ2-2, reads DGGITQSPKYLFRKEGQNVTLSCEQNLNHDAMYWYRQDPGQGLRLIYYSQIVNDFQKGDIAEGYSVSREKKESFPLTVTSAQKNPTAFYLCASSIDEGGPDTGELFFGEGSRLTVL.

In nucleotides, the CDR3 is TGCAGTGCTAGTAGCGGAGACTCCTACGAGCAGTACTTC. The encoded protein is CSASSGDSYEQYF. The chain is built from TRBV20-1 and TRBJ2-7, with D possibly TRBD2 on 6 matching bases. The CDR3 loop spans 13 amino acids. Trimming cost V 3 bases and J 0 bases, with 9 bases left between them. Germline CDR1 is DFQATT and CDR2 is SNEGSKA (reference sequence).

This clone occurred once. This chain links TRBV5-1 with TRBJ2-5; 8 nucleotides align to TRBD1. The V gene's germline CDR1 is SGHRS and CDR2 YFSETQ. This CDR3 has 16 amino acids. J was trimmed by 5 bases and V by 3 bases; bases with no gene match: 12. The CDR3 reads CASSSGQGGGFETQYF. In DNA form, the CDR3 reads TGCGCCAGCAGCTCTGGACAGGGTGGGGGATTTGAGACCCAGTACTTC. Supplemented by reference TRBV5-1 and TRBJ2-5, the full variable domain reads KAGVTQTPRYLIKTRGQQVTLSCSPISGHRSVSWYQQTPGQGLQFLFEYFSETQRNKGNFPGRFSGRQFSNSRSEMNVSTLELGDSALYLCASSSGQGGGFETQYFGPGTRLLVL.

This sequence joins TRBV5-1 and TRBJ1-1, with D perhaps TRBD1 (5 bases). There are 17 residues in the CDR3. V lost 0 bases and J 3 bases, leaving 18 bases between the germline ends. The germline V gene has CDR1 SGHRS and CDR2 YFSETQ. The CDR3 loop reads CASSLDDLGKGHTEAFF. CDR3 sequence (DNA): TGCGCCAGCAGCTTGGACGATTTAGGTAAGGGGCACACTGAAGCTTTCTTT.

V and J are TRBV7-9 and TRBJ2-5; D not certain. CDR1 and CDR2 (germline): SEHNR, FQNEAQ (reference sequence). CDR3 length: 14 residues. Trimming took 2 bases from V and 5 from J, leaving 12 bases between them. CDR3 amino acids: CASSLLHLGETQYF. CDR3 in DNA: TGTGCCAGCAGCTTACTCCATCTCGGGGAGACCCAGTACTTC.

V is TRBV11-2 and J is TRBJ2-2; TRBD2 matches 7 bases. There are 16 residues in the CDR3. V gave up 5 bases and J gave up 4 bases; unmatched junction bases: 10. Germline lookup yields CDR1 SGHAT and CDR2 FQNNGV. The CDR3 DNA is TGTGCCAGCAGCGCCGCGCGGGGGATTCGCACCGGGGAGCTGTTTTTT. It yields the protein CASSAARGIRTGELFF.

This rearrangement joins TRBV18 to TRBJ2-1; 8 bases line up with TRBD1. CDR1 is KGHSH and CDR2 is LQKENI in the germline V gene. This CDR3 comprises 16 residues. V lost 0 bases, J lost 7 bases, and 8 bases stayed unmatched. CDR3 loop: CASSPPAGGGSNEQFF. In DNA, the CDR3 is TGTGCCAGCTCACCACCAGCAGGGGGCGGTTCTAATGAGCAGTTCTTC.

J is TRBJ2-2 and V is TRBV5-4, with 7 positions matching TRBD1. This CDR3 is built from 14 residues. Germline CDR1 SGHNT, CDR2 YYREEE (reference sequence). The ends lost 4 bases at V and 6 bases at J; junction bases unmatched: 6. CDR3 residues: CASSRDREAGELFF. Written as DNA, the CDR3 is TGTGCCAGCAGCCGTGACAGGGAAGCCGGGGAGCTGTTTTTT.

The genes are TRBV6-5 and TRBJ2-7; 9 bases line up with TRBD1. V trimming: 4 bases; J trimming: 6 bases; junction bases outside the gene matches: 13. The CDR3 runs 16 residues. Germline V CDR1 and CDR2: MNHEY, SVGAGI. CDR3 nucleotide sequence: TGTGCCAGCAGTTCTGAGGCCACAGGGGGCGGGCTCGAGCAGTACTTC. This encodes CASSSEATGGGLEQYF.

V gene TRBV6-2 or TRBV6-3 combines with J gene TRBJ1-1; 8 nucleotides match TRBD1. With V trimmed by 5 bases and J by 7 bases, 6 bases remained unmatched. CDR3 length: 13 amino acids. Germline V gene data show CDR1 as MNHEY and CDR2 as SVGEGT. Here the CDR3 reads CASSHRGVIEAFF. The CDR3 DNA reads as TGTGCCAGCAGTCACAGGGGGGTAATTGAAGCTTTCTTT.

J is TRBJ2-5 and V is TRBV3-1 (or the pseudogene TRBV3-2), with 11 bases that match TRBD2. Trimming removed 2 bases from V and 0 bases from J; junction bases left unmatched: 2. Germline CDR1 reads LGHDT; CDR2 reads YNNKEL (reference sequence). This CDR3 comprises 16 residues. The CDR3 DNA reads as TGTGCCAGCAGCCAATTAGCGGGAGGGTACCAAGAGACCCAGTACTTC. Translation: CASSQLAGGYQETQYF.

This chain links TRBV7-9 with TRBJ1-1, with D uncertain. Germline CDR1 is SEHNR and CDR2 is FQNEAQ (reference sequence). V was shortened by 0 bases and J by 4 bases, with 12 bases between the two germline ends. There are 15 residues in the CDR3. CDR3 sequence (DNA): TGTGCCAGCAGCTTAGCGGGTTGGGCAGTCACTGAAGCTTTCTTT. This translates into CASSLAGWAVTEAFF.

This clone was picked up one time. This sequence joins TRBV12-5 and TRBJ2-3; TRBD1 aligns across 7 bases. The CDR3 runs 12 residues. The trim removed 6 bases at V and 7 bases at J, leaving 4 bases unmatched. The germline V gene has CDR1 LGHNT and CDR2 FRNRAP. The CDR3 coding sequence is TGTGCTAGTGGAATGACAGGGAATACGCAGTATTTT. Residues: CASGMTGNTQYF. The whole variable domain, remainder taken from reference TRBV12-5 and TRBJ2-3, is DARVTQTPRHKVTEMGQEVTMRCQPILGHNTVFWYRQTMMQGLELLAYFRNRAPLDDSGMPKDRFSAEMPDATLATLKIQPSEPRDSAVYFCASGMTGNTQYFGPGTRLTVL.

CDR3 sequence (DNA): TGTGCCAGCAGTCGGGACAGTGCCCTCGACGAGCAGTACTTC. It encodes CASSRDSALDEQYF. This rearrangement joins TRBV27 to TRBJ2-7; the match to TRBD1 covers 7 bases. The CDR3 runs to 14 residues. Germline CDR1 reads MNHEY; CDR2 reads SMNVEV (reference sequence). J was trimmed by 5 bases and V by 5 bases; bases with no gene match: 9.

This clone was seen once. DNA of the CDR3: TGTGCCAGCAGGCCTATCGGGGGGCCGGACAAGCAGTACTTC. This sequence encodes CASRPIGGPDKQYF. The J gene is TRBJ2-5, the V gene TRBV7-2; D is possibly TRBD2 (7 bases). The germline CDR1 and CDR2 sequences are SGHTA and FQGNSA. The CDR3 contains 14 residues. V gave up 6 bases and J gave up 11 bases, with 22 bases separating them.

The chain is built from TRBV6-5 and TRBJ2-6; D is ambiguous. The CDR3 totals 15 residues. Germline V gene sequence: CDR1 MNHEY, CDR2 SVGAGI. V was clipped by 6 bases and J by 0 bases, with 9 bases between them. The CDR3 region is CASSPFSSGANVLTF. As DNA, the CDR3 is TGTGCCAGCAGCCCCTTTTCCTCTGGGGCCAACGTCCTGACTTTC.

This chain links TRBV28 with TRBJ2-1; 11 positions match TRBD2. J was trimmed by 12 bases and V by 2 bases; bases with no gene match: 6. Germline-derived CDR1 and CDR2 are MDHEN and SYDVKM. The CDR3 sequence is 14 residues long. Written as DNA, the CDR3 is TGTGCCAGCAGTTTAGAGGCTAGCGGGAGGCTGCAGTTCTTC. It translates to CASSLEASGRLQFF.

The chain uses TRBV24-1 and TRBJ2-6; no firm D call. The CDR3 is made up of 15 amino acids. Germline loops: CDR1 KGHDR, CDR2 SFDVKD. V lost 4 bases and J 3 bases, leaving 9 bases between the germline ends. The CDR3 nucleotides are TGTGCCACCAGTGACGCAGGTAGTGGGGCCAACGTCCTGACTTTC. Protein: CATSDAGSGANVLTF.